This T cell receptor beta chain was observed in a study of regulatory T cells in long-lasting Graves disease. With iRepertoire HTBI primers and Arm-PCR of CDR3 regions, TCR beta libraries were built. Using its own MiXCR run on the multiplex PCR reads, TCRdb lists one record per CDR3 protein. The sample records almost 350,000 distinct CDR3 sequences, around a fifth being singletons. This clonotype was recorded at least ten times. Time point denoted: persistent/refractory GD, antithyroid drugs over 5 years with positive TRAb. Making the TCR library involved RNA that had been extracted from PBMCs. Trimming stripped 4 bases from V and 10 bases from J, with 13 bases between. Germline V gene sequence: CDR1 MDHEN, CDR2 SYDVKM. CDR3 size: 13 residues.

This sequence joins TRBV28 and TRBJ2-2; the D gene is possibly TRBD2 (6 bases). This sample comprised peripheral blood mononuclear cells (PBMCs), obtained when the disease was refractory, from a patient treated with antithyroid drugs. This clonotype originated in a female donor with Graves disease. CDR3 nucleotides: TGTGCCAGCAGTTGGGGAGGAAAAGAGGAGCTGTTTTTT. This encodes CASSWGGKEELFF. Drawing the rest from reference TRBV28 and TRBJ2-2, the complete variable domain is DVKVTQSSRYLVKRTGEKVFLECVQDMDHENMFWYRQDPGLGLRLIYFSYDVKMKEKGDIPEGYSVSREKKERFSLILESASTNQTSMYLCASSWGGKEELFFGEGSRLTVL.